This T cell receptor (beta chain) is from a study of blood T cell repertoires in COVID-19. Data came from immunoSEQ multiplex PCR; TCRdb stores just in-frame clones and leaves some out. Of around 480,000 clones listed, roughly 87% were seen once; the top ten hold about 0.65%. CDR1 SGHRS and CDR2 YFSETQ come from the germline V gene. The CDR3 is 16 residues long. The V and J ends lost 4 bases and 0 bases respectively, with 14 bases between them. Sequencing was done on a sample of PBMCs or T cells enriched from blood (not recorded which). The TCR sequence derives from a woman in her late teens or twenties who had recovered from COVID-19. The chain has TRBV5-1 and TRBJ1-3; maybe TRBD1 (6 bases). The CDR3 loop is CASSQGQGSSGNTIYF. CDR3 DNA sequence: TGCGCCAGCAGCCAGGGCCAGGGGAGCTCTGGAAACACCATATATTTT.